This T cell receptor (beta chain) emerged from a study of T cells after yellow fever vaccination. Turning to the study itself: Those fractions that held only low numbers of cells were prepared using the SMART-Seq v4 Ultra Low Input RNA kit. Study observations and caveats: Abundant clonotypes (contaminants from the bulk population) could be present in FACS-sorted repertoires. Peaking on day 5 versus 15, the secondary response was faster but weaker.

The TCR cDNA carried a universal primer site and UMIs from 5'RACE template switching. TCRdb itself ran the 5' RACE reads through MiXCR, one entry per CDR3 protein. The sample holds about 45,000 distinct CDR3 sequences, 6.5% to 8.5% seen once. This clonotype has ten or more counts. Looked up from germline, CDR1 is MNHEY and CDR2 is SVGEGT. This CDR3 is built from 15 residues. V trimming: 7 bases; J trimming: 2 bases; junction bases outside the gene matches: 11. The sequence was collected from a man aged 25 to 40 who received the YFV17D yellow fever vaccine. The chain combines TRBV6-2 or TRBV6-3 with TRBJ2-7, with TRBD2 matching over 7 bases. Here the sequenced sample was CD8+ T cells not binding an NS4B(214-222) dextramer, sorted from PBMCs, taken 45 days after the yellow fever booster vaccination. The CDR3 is CASTPLREPTYEQYF. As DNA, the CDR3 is TGTGCCAGCACACCTTTGCGGGAGCCGACCTACGAGCAGTACTTC.